This TCR beta chain was identified in a study of T cell repertoires in cytomegalovirus infection. The wider study: It was the public TCR beta signatures that indicated both CMV infection and matching HLA type. General study findings and limits: Public TCR beta family frequency separated CMV-and-HLA carriers, including in an independent cohort. Clonotypes of TCR beta that were HLA-C-restricted and CMV-specific dominated the ex vivo response.

One entry per CDR3 protein results from TCRdb running MiXCR on the reads. Here the sample spans approximately 170,000 distinct CDR3 sequences, more than 15% being singletons. The sample holds a few counts of this clonotype. No antigen is known for it. This clonotype was sampled from a human donor in good health (CMV status not recorded). Some clones in this sample may be carry-over from other donors' samples. What was sequenced was CD8+ T cells from PBMCs.

As DNA, the CDR3 is TGTGCCAGCAGTCCGAGACGGGGCCCCTATGGCTACACCTTC. Translating it yields CASSPRRGPYGYTF. The V call is TRBV7-8, the J call TRBJ1-2; tentative D call: TRBD1 (5 bases). V shed 6 bases and J shed 4 bases, with 15 bases lying between them. Germline V CDR1 and CDR2: SGHVS, FQNEAQ. The CDR3 has 14 amino acids.